This TCR beta chain was identified during a study of human versus mouse CDR3 diversity and MHC coevolution. Across the whole study: Samples had between roughly 0.6 x 10^7 and 1.6 x 10^7 valid reads.

Sequencing used immunoSEQ multiplex PCR; TCRdb keeps in-frame clones, though not all of them. Of tens of thousands of clones detected, under 95% appear once; the ten largest clones hold around 0.15%. The CDR3 extends over 14 amino acids. V shed 6 bases, J shed 3 bases, and the junction held 7 bases outside the gene matches. CDR1 is MNHEY and CDR2 is SVGAGI in the germline V gene. Notes on the study in general: Most of the three human donors had the lowest clonal inequality. In humans, T-cell selection involved 6 or 7 MHC II alleles. Humans had the largest estimated TCR beta repertoire, 1.5 million to 2 million clonotypes.

Concerning this clone itself: The antigen is not known.

The receptor was derived from a person aged 25 to 69 in good health. Sequencing was performed on naive CD4+ T cells from blood. This sample's subset: CD45RO-negative CD62L-positive naive CD4 T cells. The J gene is TRBJ1-1, the V gene TRBV6-5, with 7 bases aligning to TRBD1. The CDR3 here is CASSPGQLYTEAFF. CDR3 sequence (DNA): TGTGCCAGCAGCCCGGGACAGCTTTACACTGAAGCTTTCTTT.